The 27 T cell receptor beta chains reported below all come from one sample, sequenced in a study of T cell responses to AZD1222 COVID-19 vaccine. The table came from immunoSEQ multiplex PCR; TCRdb's copy has only in-frame clones and leaves some out. The sample consists of around 250,000 clones, over 85% of them appearing once. The source material was peripheral blood, sampled on day 0 of AZD1222 vaccination. The receptors were sampled from an adult in good health.

This rearrangement joins TRBV10-3 to TRBJ1-1; TRBD1 might be the D (5 bases). Germline loops: CDR1 ENHRY, CDR2 SYGVKD. The CDR3 length is 14 residues. The germline V and J ends were trimmed by 5 bases and 0 bases, with 10 bases remaining between them. The CDR3 region has the DNA TGTGCCATCAGTCAGACAGTCATGAACACTGAAGCTTTCTTT. It translates to CAISQTVMNTEAFF.

This clone was detected a few times. The rearrangement uses TRBV9 and TRBJ2-1; the D gene is possibly TRBD2 (7 bases). V gave up 0 bases and J gave up 8 bases, with 18 bases separating them. CDR3 size: 16 residues. CDR1 and CDR2 (germline): SGDLS, YYNGEE. The chain's CDR3 is CASSVGWGGQMDEQFF. The CDR3 DNA reads as TGTGCCAGCAGCGTAGGATGGGGGGGCCAGATGGATGAGCAGTTCTTC.

V usage is TRBV9 and J usage is TRBJ2-7, with 8 bases that match TRBD1. The J segment lost 4 bases and the V segment lost 4 bases, leaving 10 bases of the junction unmatched. The CDR3 length is 15 residues. Germline V gene lookup returns CDR1 SGDLS and CDR2 YYNGEE. Here the CDR3 reads CASSPGTGQLYEQYF. In DNA form, the CDR3 reads TGTGCCAGCAGCCCCGGGACAGGACAATTATACGAGCAGTACTTC. Variable domain in full (rest from reference TRBV9 and TRBJ2-7): DSGVTQTPKHLITATGQRVTLRCSPRSGDLSVYWYQQSLDQGLQFLIQYYNGEERAKGNILERFSAQQFPDLHSELNLSSLELGDSALYFCASSPGTGQLYEQYFGPGTRLTVT.

The chain has TRBV5-1 and TRBJ2-7; TRBD1 aligns across 8 bases. The CDR3 has 15 residues. Germline V gene sequence: CDR1 SGHRS, CDR2 YFSETQ. V lost 3 bases, J lost 5 bases, and 10 bases stayed unmatched. CDR3 protein: CASSSRTGTRNEQYF. For the CDR3, the DNA is TGCGCCAGCAGCTCTCGGACAGGGACGAGGAACGAGCAGTACTTC.

In nucleotides, the CDR3 is TGTGCCAGTAGTGCAGGGACAGGGGGCTACGAGCAGTACTTC. Translated: CASSAGTGGYEQYF. V gene TRBV19 combines with J gene TRBJ2-7; TRBD1 matches 11 bases. The junction had 3 bases not matched to a gene; V was cut back by 5 bases and J by 3 bases. The germline V gene encodes CDR1 LNHDA and CDR2 SQIVND (reference sequence). This CDR3 is built from 14 residues. The variable domain in full, completed from reference TRBV19 and TRBJ2-7, reads DGGITQSPKYLFRKEGQNVTLSCEQNLNHDAMYWYRQDPGQGLRLIYYSQIVNDFQKGDIAEGYSVSREKKESFPLTVTSAQKNPTAFYLCASSAGTGGYEQYFGPGTRLTVT.

The chain links TRBV6-1 to TRBJ1-2; weak D call: TRBD1 (6 bases). Trimming took off 2 bases at V and 8 bases at J, with 9 bases between the two ends. In germline, CDR1 is MNHNS, CDR2 SASEGT. The CDR3 contains 12 residues. Written as DNA, the CDR3 is TGTGCCAGCAGTGAACTGGACAGAGGCTACACCTTC. Protein product: CASSELDRGYTF.

J is TRBJ1-5 and V is TRBV5-1, with a tentative D call TRBD1 (6 bases). The CDR3 sequence is 14 residues long. From germline, CDR1 is SGHRS and CDR2 YFSETQ. V was cut by 0 bases and J by 6 bases, with 10 bases left in between. Written as DNA, the CDR3 is TGCGCCAGCAGCTTGGTGACAGGAGGTCAGCCCCAGCATTTT. This gives the protein CASSLVTGGQPQHF.

The V gene is TRBV4-2, the J gene TRBJ2-7; 9 positions match TRBD1. V gave up 1 base and J gave up 6 bases; unmatched junction bases: 10. CDR3 length equals 16 residues. CDR1 is LGHNA and CDR2 is YNFKEQ in the germline V gene. The CDR3, as DNA: TGTGCCAGCAGCCAAGTATCCGGGACAGGGTCGATCGAGCAGTACTTC. This translates into CASSQVSGTGSIEQYF.

This clone was observed a single time. The rearrangement joins TRBV5-1 to TRBJ2-2; D gene uncertain. V lost 2 bases and J 7 bases, leaving 6 bases between the germline ends. The CDR3 runs to 12 residues. Germline CDR1 reads SGHRS; CDR2 reads YFSETQ. The CDR3: CASSFGYGELFF. For the CDR3, the DNA is TGCGCCAGCAGCTTCGGATACGGGGAGCTGTTTTTT.

The chain employs TRBV6-5 and TRBJ2-7; D is possibly TRBD2 (5 bases). Per germline, CDR1 MNHEY and CDR2 SVGAGI. The CDR3 spans 14 residues. The V gene lost 6 bases and the J gene lost 0 bases, with 12 bases spanning the gap. The CDR3 DNA reads TGTGCCAGCAGGAGGGCGAGGAGCTCCTACGAGCAGTACTTC. Translated: CASRRARSSYEQYF.

This chain links TRBV9 with TRBJ2-7, with 8 bases aligning to TRBD2. Germline V lookup: CDR1 SGDLS, CDR2 YYNGEE. The CDR3 runs to 15 residues. With 0 bases clipped from V and 7 bases from J, the junction kept 9 bases outside the gene matches. DNA of the CDR3: TGTGCCAGCAGCGTAGACGCGGGAGGCCCGCGAGAGCAGTACTTC. Its translation is CASSVDAGGPREQYF.

The V gene is TRBV18, the J gene TRBJ2-7; D possibly corresponds to TRBD2 (6 bases). Looked up from germline, CDR1 is KGHSH and CDR2 is LQKENI. The CDR3 has 13 amino acids. V was shortened by 5 bases and J by 3 bases, with 11 bases between the two germline ends. The CDR3: CASSSGGIYEQYF. The CDR3 DNA sequence: TGTGCCAGCTCATCCGGAGGGATCTACGAGCAGTACTTC.

As for this clone: Additional DNA sequences in this sample encode the identical CDR3. The chain couples TRBV10-3 to TRBJ2-3; D is unclear. Germline V gives CDR1 ENHRY, CDR2 SYGVKD. V dropped 0 bases and J dropped 6 bases, with 4 bases sitting between them. CDR3 length: 12 residues. In DNA form, the CDR3 reads TGTGCCATCAGTGAGTCGACGGATACGCAGTATTTT. It translates to CAISESTDTQYF.

J is TRBJ2-2 and V is TRBV3-1 (or the pseudogene TRBV3-2); D gene ambiguous. Trimming left V 1 base short and J 6 bases short, with 9 bases between. There are 14 residues in the CDR3. The germline CDR1 and CDR2 sequences are LGHDT and YNNKEL (reference sequence). CDR3 sequence reads: CASSQGAAPGELFF. CDR3 bases: TGTGCCAGCAGCCAAGGCGCAGCGCCCGGGGAGCTGTTTTTT.

The chain joins TRBV28 to TRBJ2-7, with D maybe TRBD2 (6 bases). Germline CDR1 MDHEN, CDR2 SYDVKM. V shed 3 bases and J shed 6 bases, with 15 bases lying between them. The CDR3 extends over 14 amino acids. Here the CDR3 reads CASSFFLATLEQYF. In DNA form, the CDR3 reads TGTGCCAGCAGTTTCTTTCTAGCGACCCTCGAGCAGTACTTC.

J is TRBJ2-7 and V is TRBV7-9; no clear D gene. The CDR3 extends over 12 amino acids. Trimming shortened V by 5 bases and J by 1 base, and 6 bases separated the two germline ends. The V gene's germline CDR1 is SEHNR and CDR2 FQNEAQ (reference sequence). The CDR3 DNA sequence: TGTGCCAGCAGCCCGCCGTCCTACGAGCAGTACTTC. The encoded protein is CASSPPSYEQYF.

The chain has TRBV6-5 and TRBJ2-2; 10 positions match TRBD2. V trimming: 6 bases; J trimming: 1 base; junction bases outside the gene matches: 2. The CDR3 length is 15 residues. Germline V lookup: CDR1 MNHEY, CDR2 SVGAGI. CDR3 bases: TGTGCCAGCAGGGGACTAGCGTTGAACACCGGGGAGCTGTTTTTT. Translating it yields CASRGLALNTGELFF.

V usage is TRBV5-1 and J usage is TRBJ2-2; 9 bases are a match to TRBD2. This CDR3 contains 16 residues. V trimming: 2 bases; J trimming: 0 bases; junction bases outside the gene matches: 2. Per germline, CDR1 SGHRS and CDR2 YFSETQ. The CDR3 nucleotides read TGCGCCAGCAGCTTTCTAGCGGGGCCGAACACCGGGGAGCTGTTTTTT. This translates into CASSFLAGPNTGELFF.

This chain uses TRBV28 with TRBJ2-7; D possibly corresponds to TRBD2 (7 bases). This CDR3 contains 15 residues. CDR1 is MDHEN and CDR2 is SYDVKM in the germline V gene. Between the trimmed V and J ends, which lost 6 bases and 1 base, there was a span of 16 bases. The DNA for the CDR3 is TGTGCCAGCAGCCCGCAGAGGGGGGGGTCCTACGAGCAGTACTTC. Its translation is CASSPQRGGSYEQYF.

V usage is TRBV28 and J usage is TRBJ2-6, with 7 bases lining up with TRBD1. J gave up 0 bases and V 10 bases, and 9 bases lay outside the gene matches. This CDR3 has 16 amino acids. Germline CDR1 MDHEN, CDR2 SYDVKM. CDR3 in DNA: TGTGCCATAGGGACAGCGGCACTCTCTGGGGCCAACGTCCTGACTTTC. It is translated as CAIGTAALSGANVLTF.

This chain joins TRBV2 and TRBJ2-5, with D perhaps matching TRBD1 (6 bases). This CDR3 has 15 residues. Germline-derived CDR1 and CDR2 are SNHLY and FYNNEI. Trimming pared 2 bases from V and 5 bases from J, leaving 15 bases between. As DNA, the CDR3 is TGTGCCAGCAGTGAACTCCTGGGACACCGGGAGACCCAGTACTTC. Its protein product is CASSELLGHRETQYF.

This clone was recorded a few times. V usage is TRBV5-8 and J usage is TRBJ1-5; a weak D match, TRBD1 (6 bases). CDR3 size: 13 residues. V lost 2 bases, J lost 4 bases, and 7 bases lay in between. CDR1 and CDR2 (germline): SGHTS, YDEGEE. CDR3 nucleotides: TGTGCCAGCAGCTTACAGGGAAATCAGCCCCAGCATTTT. Encoded protein: CASSLQGNQPQHF.

This chain joins TRBV4-1 and TRBJ1-3, with D possibly being TRBD1 (5 bases). Looked up from germline, CDR1 is MGHRA and CDR2 is YSYEKL. This CDR3 spans 17 amino acids. The V end lost 1 base, the J end lost 0 bases, and 13 bases lay between the germline ends. DNA of the CDR3: TGCGCCAGCAGCCAAGCTGTCGGGGCCCTCTCTGGAAACACCATATATTTT. Amino acids: CASSQAVGALSGNTIYF.

This clone was observed a single time. The J gene is TRBJ2-3, the V gene TRBV5-4, with D perhaps matching TRBD1 (5 bases). The ends were cut back, 3 bases at V and 0 bases at J, with 11 bases in the middle. Germline CDR1 and CDR2: SGHNT and YYREEE (reference sequence). CDR3 size: 15 residues. The CDR3 DNA reads TGTGCCAGCAGCTCCACGACAGTGAGCACAGATACGCAGTATTTT. Translation: CASSSTTVSTDTQYF. The full variable domain, completed using reference TRBV5-4 and TRBJ2-3, is ETGVTQSPTHLIKTRGQQVTLRCSSQSGHNTVSWYQQALGQGPQFIFQYYREEENGRGNFPPRFSGLQFPNYSSELNVNALELDDSALYLCASSSTTVSTDTQYFGPGTRLTVL.

The chain has TRBV2 and TRBJ1-2, with D unresolved. Germline CDR1 and CDR2: SNHLY and FYNNEI. V shed 7 bases and J shed 3 bases, with 12 bases lying between them. This CDR3 comprises 13 residues. CDR3 loop: CASIKTDYYGYTF. The CDR3 DNA follows: TGTGCCAGCATTAAGACGGACTACTATGGCTACACCTTC. Combining the CDR3 with reference TRBV2 and TRBJ1-2 gives the whole variable domain EPEVTQTPSHQVTQMGQEVILRCVPISNHLYFYWYRQILGQKVEFLVSFYNNEISEKSEIFDDQFSVERPDGSNFTLKIRSTKLEDSAMYFCASIKTDYYGYTFGSGTRLTVV.

The chain combines TRBV9 with TRBJ1-6; D not resolved. V was clipped by 0 bases and J by 7 bases, with 14 bases between them. The CDR3 totals 16 residues. Germline V lookup: CDR1 SGDLS, CDR2 YYNGEE. The CDR3 is CASSVGVKARNSPLHF. In DNA, the CDR3 is TGTGCCAGCAGCGTAGGAGTCAAGGCTCGGAATTCACCCCTCCACTTT.

About this clone: The same CDR3 arises from other DNA sequences in this sample as well. The chain couples TRBV6-5 to TRBJ1-5; a weak D match, TRBD1 (5 bases). CDR1 and CDR2 from the germline V gene are MNHEY and SVGAGI. Trimming took off 5 bases at V and 6 bases at J, with 11 bases between the two ends. CDR3 length equals 13 residues. CDR3 coding DNA: TGTGCCAGCAGTCCCGACAGAGGTCAGCCCCAGCATTTT. Its translation: CASSPDRGQPQHF.